The 17 T cell receptor beta chains in this list originate from one sample, sequenced in a study of T cells in Graves' hyperthyroidism and ophthalmopathy. There were TCR beta CDR3 regions amplified from RNA transcripts. RT-PCR in the first round (using the HTBI primer set) targeted the TCR CDR3. Using its own MiXCR run on the multiplex PCR reads, TCRdb lists one record per CDR3 protein. In the table there are some 500,000 distinct CDR3 sequences, approximately 25% of which are singletons. The material sequenced was blood. These receptors all come from a woman in her twenties or thirties with Graves' ophthalmopathy.

This clonotype was found many times. The genes are TRBV4-3 and TRBJ1-2; 7 nucleotides agree with TRBD1. The CDR3 sequence is 14 residues long. CDR1 and CDR2 (germline): LGHNA, YSLEER. The ends lost 4 bases at V and 1 base at J; junction bases unmatched: 3. The CDR3: CASSPDRDNYGYTF. As DNA, the CDR3 is TGCGCCAGCAGCCCCGACAGGGATAACTATGGCTACACCTTC.

This clonotype showed up many times. The V and J genes are TRBV6-1 and TRBJ1-1; the D gene is possibly TRBD1 (5 bases). From germline, CDR1 is MNHNS and CDR2 SASEGT. Trimming removed 5 bases from V and 11 bases from J, with 18 bases in between. The CDR3 loop spans 13 amino acids. This chain's CDR3 is CASSLNPTRGAFF. CDR3 sequence (DNA): TGTGCCAGCAGTCTCAACCCGACCCGGGGGGCTTTCTTT.

This clonotype was observed many times. The chain links TRBV6-1 to TRBJ2-5, with TRBD1 as a possible D gene (5 bases). The germline V gene encodes CDR1 MNHNS and CDR2 SASEGT. The V and J ends lost 2 bases and 5 bases respectively, with 12 bases between them. This CDR3 comprises 14 residues. For the CDR3, the DNA is TGTGCCAGCAGTGAACAGGGAATAGGGGAGACCCAGTACTTC. This encodes CASSEQGIGETQYF.

This clonotype has at least ten counts. This chain joins TRBV19 and TRBJ1-2; weak D call: TRBD1 (6 bases). The CDR3 has 16 amino acids. Per the germline V gene, CDR1 is LNHDA and CDR2 is SQIVND (reference sequence). Trimming removed 9 bases from V and 3 bases from J, with 23 bases in between. The CDR3 nucleotides read TGTGCCAGCGCCCTCGGGGGGACACACGGCTACTATGGCTACACCTTC. This gives the protein CASALGGTHGYYGYTF.

This clonotype was picked up many times. A clone one base away is much larger, so this may be a read error. This chain connects TRBV7-9 to TRBJ2-5; 7 nucleotides match TRBD1. Germline V gene sequence: CDR1 SEHNR, CDR2 FQNEAQ (reference sequence). Trimming at V came to 5 bases and at J to 5 bases, leaving 5 bases not matched to a gene. The CDR3 totals 13 residues. CDR3 coding DNA: TGTGCCAGCAGCAGAGGGGGCGGGGAGACCCAGTACTTC. Residues: CASSRGGGETQYF.

V is TRBV30 and J is TRBJ2-5; D not resolved. The germline V gene has CDR1 GTSNPN and CDR2 SVGIG (reference sequence). V dropped 0 bases and J dropped 5 bases, with 7 bases sitting between them. The CDR3 has 12 amino acids. CDR3 amino acids: CAWSVPQETQYF. The CDR3 DNA sequence: TGTGCCTGGAGTGTACCCCAGGAGACCCAGTACTTC.

The sample holds many counts of this clonotype. The chain carries TRBV28 and TRBJ1-2; D is ambiguous. The CDR3 is 13 amino acids. Germline V gene lookup returns CDR1 MDHEN and CDR2 SYDVKM. Trimming left V 5 bases short and J 3 bases short, with 10 bases between. In DNA form, the CDR3 reads TGTGCCAGCAGTCGCCAGCACCACTATGGCTACACCTTC. Protein sequence: CASSRQHHYGYTF.

The rearrangement uses TRBV15 and TRBJ1-5; a possible D gene is TRBD1 (5 bases). From germline, CDR1 is LNHNV and CDR2 YYDKDF (reference sequence). CDR3 size: 17 residues. V was pared by 1 base and J by 2 bases, with 15 bases between. The DNA of the CDR3 is TGTGCCACCAGCAGAGGGGGTACAGGTTCGGGCAATCAGCCCCAGCATTTT. Translated, it gives CATSRGGTGSGNQPQHF.

There are many counts of this clonotype. This chain joins TRBV18 and TRBJ2-5; 12 positions match TRBD2. With V trimmed by 2 bases and J by 2 bases, 3 bases remained unmatched. The length of the CDR3 is 16 residues. CDR1 KGHSH and CDR2 LQKENI come from the germline V gene. The CDR3 DNA follows: TGTGCCAGCTCACCAATCACTAGCGGGGGGCAAGAGACCCAGTACTTC. Protein sequence: CASSPITSGGQETQYF.

This clonotype has just a few counts. The rearrangement uses TRBV12-3 or TRBV12-4 and TRBJ2-5; TRBD2 agrees at 7 bases. The CDR3 runs to 14 residues. After removal of 3 bases from V and 2 bases from J, the junction contained 3 bases not matched to a gene. CDR3 sequence reads: CASSFSAGQETQYF. CDR3 DNA: TGTGCCAGCAGTTTCTCAGCGGGACAAGAGACCCAGTACTTC.

This clonotype was seen at least ten times. The chain recombines TRBV27 with TRBJ2-6; 13 bases match TRBD2. CDR1 and CDR2 from the germline V gene are MNHEY and SMNVEV (reference sequence). This CDR3 contains 18 residues. The junction had 9 bases not matched to a gene; V was cut back by 6 bases and J by 4 bases. DNA of the CDR3: TGTGCCAGCAGGATGACTAGCGGGGGGCTGGGGGGGGCCAACGTCCTGACTTTC. As protein: CASRMTSGGLGGANVLTF.

This clonotype was observed once. The genes are TRBV6-1 and TRBJ1-3; D unresolved. This CDR3 spans 12 amino acids. V shed 8 bases and J shed 0 bases, with 5 bases lying between them. CDR1 MNHNS and CDR2 SASEGT come from the germline V gene. This CDR3 is CASGLSGNTIYF. DNA of the CDR3: TGTGCCAGCGGGCTCTCTGGAAACACCATATATTTT.

This clonotype was recorded at least ten times. The chain combines TRBV6-2 or TRBV6-3 with TRBJ2-2; 8 bases agree with TRBD1. The CDR3 covers 15 residues. The V gene's germline CDR1 is MNHEY and CDR2 SVGEGT. With V trimmed by 6 bases and J by 3 bases, 6 bases remained unmatched. The CDR3 spells CASSPGQGYTGELFF. Here the CDR3 DNA reads TGTGCCAGCAGCCCCGGACAGGGTTACACCGGGGAGCTGTTTTTT.

The chain joins TRBV29-1 to TRBJ2-5, with 10 nucleotides matching TRBD2. CDR1 is SQVTM, CDR2 ANQGSEA, per germline. The CDR3 has 14 residues. V lost 7 bases to trimming and J lost 4 bases; unmatched junction nucleotides: 9. CDR3 sequence: CSARLSSGGETQYF. The CDR3 bases are TGCAGCGCACGGTTGTCTAGCGGGGGAGAGACCCAGTACTTC.

This clonotype showed up many times. V is TRBV12-3 or TRBV12-4 and J is TRBJ2-6; D ambiguous. V gave up 7 bases and J gave up 0 bases, with 16 bases separating them. The CDR3 is made up of 17 amino acids. The CDR3 spells CASTSPYVVSGANVLTF. CDR3 coding DNA: TGTGCCAGCACTTCGCCCTATGTTGTCTCTGGGGCCAACGTCCTGACTTTC.

This clonotype was counted only a few times. The gene calls are TRBV30 and TRBJ1-2; 7 bases match TRBD1. This CDR3 region has 12 residues. The V segment lost 0 bases and the J segment 8 bases; nucleotides outside the gene matches: 3. Germline CDR1 and CDR2: GTSNPN and SVGIG (reference sequence). In DNA form, the CDR3 reads TGTGCCTGGAGTGTTGTGACAGGGGGCTACACCTTC. Protein sequence: CAWSVVTGGYTF.

The chain combines TRBV28 with TRBJ1-2; the D is unclear. Germline-derived CDR1 and CDR2 are MDHEN and SYDVKM. V shed 6 bases and J shed 4 bases, with 18 bases lying between them. The CDR3 totals 15 residues. The chain's CDR3 is CASRLRGLAGYGYTF. CDR3 sequence (DNA): TGTGCCAGCAGGCTACGTGGACTAGCGGGCTATGGCTACACCTTC.